Reported below is one T cell receptor (beta chain). Generated by immunoSEQ multiplex PCR, the TCRdb table keeps only in-frame clones and is missing some. The table has roughly 340,000 clones, about 89% seen once. This entry belongs to a study of blood T cell repertoires in COVID-19. V was pared by 5 bases and J by 4 bases, with 9 bases of the junction left unmatched. The CDR3 has 15 amino acids. Looked up from germline, CDR1 is MDHEN and CDR2 is SYDVKM. The chain has TRBV28 and TRBJ1-2, with 8 bases lining up with TRBD1. The receptor was derived from a man aged 35 to 55 in a cohort exposed to, infected with or recovered from COVID-19 (not recorded which). Source material: PBMCs or T cells enriched from blood (not recorded which). CDR3 sequence reads: CASSLGGQGGYGYTF. CDR3 DNA sequence: TGTGCCAGCAGTCTGGGAGGACAGGGCGGCTATGGCTACACCTTC.